Each of the 22 T cell receptor beta chains below was sequenced from the same sample in a study of CD8+CD57+ T cells in acquired aplastic anemia. It was genomic DNA that served as the template for profiling TCR beta VDJ and CDR3. One entry per CDR3 protein results from TCRdb running MiXCR on the reads. The sample yields 100,000 to 150,000 distinct CDR3 sequences, around 46% seen once. The sequenced sample was sorted CD4+, CD8+, or CD8+CD57+ T cells (not recorded which) from PBMCs. These receptors were taken from a human donor in good health, serving as a control.

The chain uses TRBV29-1 and TRBJ2-3; 10 nucleotides agree with TRBD2. Germline CDR1 SQVTM, CDR2 ANQGSEA. Losses at the gene ends were 4 bases for V and 1 base for J; bases not matched to a gene: 2. The CDR3 is 14 residues long. CDR3 amino acids: CSVAGTSGTDTQYF. The DNA of the CDR3 is TGCAGCGTTGCCGGGACTAGCGGCACAGATACGCAGTATTTT.

This chain connects TRBV19 to TRBJ2-7; D uncertain. The germline V gene encodes CDR1 LNHDA and CDR2 SQIVND (reference sequence). Deletions cut 5 bases from V and 3 bases from J, with 8 bases between. The CDR3 is made up of 12 amino acids. CDR3 sequence: CASSARSYEQYF. CDR3 nucleotide sequence: TGTGCCAGTAGTGCAAGGAGCTACGAGCAGTACTTC.

This clonotype was seen just once. V usage is TRBV29-1 and J usage is TRBJ1-2, with a weak D call TRBD1 (6 bases). Trimming took 5 bases from V and 7 from J, leaving 17 bases between them. CDR3 length: 13 amino acids. Looked up from germline, CDR1 is SQVTM and CDR2 is ANQGSEA. CDR3 residues: CSVNPQGLGGYTF. DNA for the CDR3: TGCAGCGTTAACCCGCAGGGGCTGGGTGGCTACACCTTC. Based on the CDR3 plus reference TRBV29-1 and TRBJ1-2, the full variable domain is SAVISQKPSRDICQRGTSLTIQCQVDSQVTMMFWYRQQPGQSLTLIATANQGSEATYESGFVIDKFPISRPNLTFSTLTVSNMSPEDSSIYLCSVNPQGLGGYTFGSGTRLTVV.

About this clonotype: Being one base from a much bigger clone, this may be a read error. The chain links TRBV6-2 or TRBV6-3 to TRBJ1-2, with D perhaps matching TRBD1 (5 bases). CDR1 is MNHEY and CDR2 is SVGEGT in the germline V gene. The CDR3 extends over 13 amino acids. The CDR3 nucleotides read TGTGCCAGCAGGATTACAGGAATACTAGGCTGCACCTTC. Protein product: CASRITGILGCTF.

In its sample, this clonotype was seen many times. The rearrangement links TRBV20-1 to TRBJ1-5; the D gene is possibly TRBD1 (6 bases). The CDR3 sequence is 18 residues long. Per germline, CDR1 DFQATT and CDR2 SNEGSKA (reference sequence). Between the trimmed V and J ends, which lost 7 bases and 9 bases, there was a span of 34 bases. CDR3 DNA sequence: TGCAGTGGGACGGAGAGTAGGGGGGGGGGCGGATCGATCAGGCCCCAGCATTTT. It yields the protein CSGTESRGGGGSIRPQHF.

This clonotype appeared many times. This chain connects TRBV5-1 to TRBJ1-2, with 7 nucleotides matching TRBD1. Germline CDR1 SGHRS, CDR2 YFSETQ. V shed 2 bases, J shed 1 base, and the junction held 5 bases outside the gene matches. This CDR3 comprises 15 residues. This CDR3 reads CASSFGTANNYGYTF. Written as DNA, the CDR3 is TGCGCCAGCAGCTTCGGGACAGCGAATAACTATGGCTACACCTTC. The full variable domain, its missing parts supplied by reference TRBV5-1 and TRBJ1-2, is KAGVTQTPRYLIKTRGQQVTLSCSPISGHRSVSWYQQTPGQGLQFLFEYFSETQRNKGNFPGRFSGRQFSNSRSEMNVSTLELGDSALYLCASSFGTANNYGYTFGSGTRLTVV.

This rearrangement joins TRBV19 to TRBJ1-1; D remains ambiguous. The ends were cut back, 2 bases at V and 0 bases at J, with 7 bases in the middle. Germline CDR1 LNHDA, CDR2 SQIVND (reference sequence). The CDR3 is 14 amino acids. The CDR3 region has the DNA TGTGCCAGTAGTATACACTGTTTGAACACTGAAGCTTTCTTT. It encodes CASSIHCLNTEAFF.

V is TRBV2 and J is TRBJ2-7, with 8 bases lining up with TRBD2. The germline V gene encodes CDR1 SNHLY and CDR2 FYNNEI. CDR3 size: 16 residues. V gave up 3 bases and J gave up 0 bases; unmatched junction bases: 7. DNA for the CDR3: TGTGCCAGCAGTGATTGGCCAGCGGGGGACTCCTACGAGCAGTACTTC. Its translation: CASSDWPAGDSYEQYF.

About this clonotype itself: An end of the junction differs from the germline gene, which may be a read error. J is TRBJ2-7 and V is TRBV29-1; D possibly corresponds to TRBD2 (6 bases). The CDR3 is 11 amino acids. Germline CDR1 is SQVTM and CDR2 is ANQGSEA. CDR3 bases: TGCAGCGTAGCTGACAGCGGGTGGATCTCCTTC. Amino acids: CSVADSGWISF.

This clonotype was seen a few times. V gene TRBV29-1 combines with J gene TRBJ2-7, with 12 bases identical to TRBD1. CDR3 length: 13 amino acids. Losses at the gene ends were 5 bases for V and 5 bases for J; bases not matched to a gene: 4. In germline, CDR1 is SQVTM, CDR2 ANQGSEA. The CDR3: CSVHGTGGNEQYF. The CDR3, as DNA: TGCAGCGTTCACGGGACAGGGGGCAACGAGCAGTACTTC.

Details on this clonotype: A read error may explain this, as a much larger clone is one base away. This sequence joins TRBV30 and TRBJ1-2; possible D gene TRBD1, 5 bases. Germline V gene lookup returns CDR1 GTSNPN and CDR2 SVGIG (reference sequence). The CDR3 is 13 residues long. Trimming pared 0 bases from V and 6 bases from J, leaving 11 bases between. CDR3 sequence reads: CAWSVGRVHGYTF. CDR3 sequence (DNA): TGTGCCTGGAGTGTGGGGCGGGTCCATGGCTACACCTTC.

The chain links TRBV7-6 to TRBJ2-7, with 12 bases aligning to TRBD2. The ends lost 5 bases at V and 4 bases at J; junction bases unmatched: 6. This CDR3 has 15 residues. Germline V gene sequence: CDR1 SGHVS, CDR2 FNYEAQ. CDR3 region: CASSHLAGGPYEQYF. Here the CDR3 DNA reads TGTGCCAGCAGCCACCTAGCGGGGGGGCCTTACGAGCAGTACTTC.

This sequence joins TRBV24-1 and TRBJ2-1, with a tentative D call TRBD2 (7 bases). Trimming shortened V by 8 bases and J by 0 bases, and 10 bases separated the two germline ends. The CDR3 has 14 amino acids. Germline loops: CDR1 KGHDR, CDR2 SFDVKD. The CDR3, as DNA: TGTGCCACCAACGGGGGGCCCTCCTACAATGAGCAGTTCTTC. Protein product: CATNGGPSYNEQFF.

The chain is built from TRBV2 and TRBJ1-2, with unresolved D. CDR3 size: 13 residues. Germline-derived CDR1 and CDR2 are SNHLY and FYNNEI. Trimming left V 0 bases short and J 4 bases short, with 6 bases between. In nucleotides, the CDR3 is TGTGCCAGCAGTGAAGCGAGGGTCTATGGCTACACCTTC. This codes for CASSEARVYGYTF.

This clonotype was seen only once. With a much larger clone just one base away, this may be a read error. The J gene is TRBJ2-5, the V gene TRBV18; D may be TRBD1 (6 bases). From germline, CDR1 is KGHSH and CDR2 LQKENI. The CDR3 has 15 amino acids. CDR3 sequence reads: CVSSHRDTAQETQYF. The CDR3 DNA reads TGTGTCAGCTCACATCGGGACACCGCTCAAGAGACCCAGTACTTC.

In this sample, this clonotype turned up many times. V usage is TRBV20-1 and J usage is TRBJ1-5; TRBD1 might be the D (5 bases). Germline V gene sequence: CDR1 DFQATT, CDR2 SNEGSKA (reference sequence). There are 13 residues in the CDR3. V was pared by 3 bases and J by 4 bases, with 10 bases between. The DNA for the CDR3 is TGCAGTGCTAGTGCGACAGCGAATCAGCCCCAGCATTTT. Protein: CSASATANQPQHF.

The rearrangement links TRBV6-1 to TRBJ2-1; 14 nucleotides agree with TRBD2. Germline V gene data show CDR1 as MNHNS and CDR2 as SASEGT. After removal of 8 bases from V and 6 bases from J, the junction contained 3 bases not matched to a gene. This CDR3 is 14 amino acids long. The CDR3 bases are TGTGCCAGCGACGGACTAGCGGGAGGCAATGAGCAGTTCTTC. This sequence encodes CASDGLAGGNEQFF.

Worth noting for this clonotype: This may come from a read error, since a much larger clone is one base off. This chain uses TRBV11-2 with TRBJ1-1; the match to TRBD1 covers 9 bases. The CDR3 extends over 18 amino acids. Germline V CDR1 and CDR2: SGHAT, FQNNGV. J gave up 3 bases and V 4 bases, and 15 bases lay outside the gene matches. The CDR3 sequence: CASSSTVGQGMGDTEAFF. DNA for the CDR3: TGTGCCAGCAGCTCCACGGTTGGACAGGGGATGGGAGACACTGAAGCTTTCTTT.

This clonotype appeared a single time. The J gene is TRBJ1-3, the V gene TRBV7-9, with D uncertain. The germline V gene encodes CDR1 SEHNR and CDR2 FQNEAQ (reference sequence). The CDR3 covers 13 residues. V lost 4 bases, J lost 0 bases, and 4 bases lay in between. CDR3 in amino acids: CASSSNSGNTIYF. CDR3 nucleotide sequence: TGTGCCAGCAGCTCGAACTCTGGAAACACCATATATTTT. The entire variable domain, with the rest obtained from reference TRBV7-9 and TRBJ1-3, is as follows: DTGVSQNPRHKITKRGQNVTFRCDPISEHNRLYWYRQTLGQGPEFLTYFQNEAQLEKSRLLSDRFSAERPKGSFSTLEIQRTEQGDSAMYLCASSSNSGNTIYFGEGSWLTVV.

The genes are TRBV7-2 and TRBJ2-7; TRBD2 aligns across 7 bases. The junction had 10 bases not matched to a gene; V was cut back by 5 bases and J by 3 bases. The CDR3 sequence is 15 residues long. The germline CDR1 and CDR2 sequences are SGHTA and FQGNSA. CDR3 protein: CASSVRTGGFYEQYF. In DNA, the CDR3 is TGTGCCAGCAGCGTTCGGACCGGGGGGTTCTACGAGCAGTACTTC.

This clonotype has a count of ten or more. This sequence joins TRBV20-1 and TRBJ2-1, with 12 bases lining up with TRBD2. V dropped 3 bases and J dropped 7; count of bases not matched to a gene: 10. The CDR3 contains 16 residues. Germline V gene data show CDR1 as DFQATT and CDR2 as SNEGSKA (reference sequence). The DNA of the CDR3 is TGCAGTGCTAGCCTAGCGGGGGGGCGGCGGGTTAATGAGCAGTTCTTC. Translated: CSASLAGGRRVNEQFF.

A note on this clonotype: A much larger clone differs by one base, so this may be a read error. Because it lacks the conserved phenylalanine or tryptophan at the end, this CDR3 is likely a read error. The chain employs TRBV27 and TRBJ2-7; TRBD1 matches at 9 bases. Germline trimming cut 2 bases from V and 4 bases from J; bases unmatched to any gene: 9. Germline V gives CDR1 MNHEY, CDR2 SMNVEV (reference sequence). The CDR3 spans 16 residues. Written as DNA, the CDR3 is TGTGCCAGCAGTTTACTTGGGACAGGGAATCTATACGAGCAGTACTCC. Encoded protein: CASSLLGTGNLYEQYS.